The 17 T cell receptor beta chains given below trace back to one sample, sequenced in a study of persistence of HIV-infected CD4 T cells. The libraries were made with immunoSEQ version 4 in survey mode. Some clones are missing from TCRdb's copy, which holds only in-frame ones; the method was immunoSEQ multiplex PCR. This sample has 30,000 to 45,000 clones, with approximately 81% found just once. These receptors have no identified antigens. Overlapping HIV-1 Gag 15-mer peptides at approximately 0.91 ug per peptide per mL were used. Sorted nonresponding memory CD4+ T cells were CD40L-negative, CD69-negative, CD45RO-high. The sample in question was cultured CD4+ T cells from PBMCs, obtained from a patient who received antiretroviral therapy. The receptors were sampled from an adult with HIV. The donor label of this sample is uncertain.

This clone showed up just once. The chain uses TRBV28 and TRBJ2-7; D may be TRBD1 (5 bases). The V gene lost 5 bases and the J gene lost 3 bases, with 20 bases spanning the gap. The V gene's germline CDR1 is MDHEN and CDR2 SYDVKM. The CDR3 contains 16 residues. CDR3 residues: CASSSSNAGFGYEQYF. Written as DNA, the CDR3 is TGTGCCAGCAGTAGCTCAAACGCAGGGTTCGGCTACGAGCAGTACTTC.

The chain links TRBV4-2 to TRBJ2-3, with 10 nucleotides matching TRBD2. The CDR3 has 16 amino acids. Looked up from germline, CDR1 is LGHNA and CDR2 is YNFKEQ. After removal of 0 bases from V and 4 bases from J, the junction contained 4 bases not matched to a gene. The CDR3 DNA follows: TGTGCCAGCAGCCAAGAAGGGACTAGCGCTGCAGATACGCAGTATTTT. Translated: CASSQEGTSAADTQYF.

This clone was picked up one time. The chain links TRBV6-6 to TRBJ2-2, with D possibly TRBD2 on 5 matching bases. Looked up from germline, CDR1 is MNHNY and CDR2 is SVGAGI (reference sequence). V shed 5 bases and J shed 4 bases, with 17 bases lying between them. The CDR3 totals 16 residues. The CDR3 DNA reads as TGTGCCAGCAGTCACCCCCCAATGAGCGGCACCGGGGAGCTGTTTTTT. Translation gives CASSHPPMSGTGELFF.

The chain carries TRBV9 and TRBJ1-1, with D tentatively TRBD1 (6 bases). From germline, CDR1 is SGDLS and CDR2 YYNGEE. Trimming took off 4 bases at V and 3 bases at J, with 16 bases between the two ends. The CDR3 has 15 amino acids. The DNA of the CDR3 is TGTGCCAGCAGCTCAAAGGGACAATTGGACACTGAAGCTTTCTTT. Protein product: CASSSKGQLDTEAFF. Using reference TRBV9 and TRBJ1-1 for the parts outside the CDR3, the full variable domain is DSGVTQTPKHLITATGQRVTLRCSPRSGDLSVYWYQQSLDQGLQFLIQYYNGEERAKGNILERFSAQQFPDLHSELNLSSLELGDSALYFCASSSKGQLDTEAFFGQGTRLTVV.

The chain couples TRBV7-2 to TRBJ1-2, with D possibly matching TRBD1 (5 bases). Germline lookup yields CDR1 SGHTA and CDR2 FQGNSA. V was shortened by 1 base and J by 4 bases, with 13 bases between the two germline ends. The CDR3 loop spans 15 amino acids. The CDR3 sequence is CASSLERQLSYGYTF. The CDR3 nucleotides are TGTGCCAGCAGCTTAGAACGACAGCTAAGCTATGGCTACACCTTC.

V gene TRBV10-3 combines with J gene TRBJ2-1; 7 nucleotides align to TRBD2. CDR1 is ENHRY, CDR2 SYGVKD, per germline. This CDR3 comprises 15 residues. The ends lost 6 bases at V and 6 bases at J; junction bases unmatched: 11. The CDR3 spells CAISPTSPVINEQFF. CDR3 DNA: TGTGCCATCAGCCCGACTAGCCCCGTTATCAATGAGCAGTTCTTC.

This clone was seen more than once but under ten times. V and J are TRBV5-4 and TRBJ1-4; no clear D gene. Per the germline V gene, CDR1 is SGHNT and CDR2 is YYREEE (reference sequence). Trimming removed 6 bases at V and 8 bases at J, with 11 bases between. The CDR3 is made up of 12 amino acids. The CDR3, as DNA: TGTGCCAGCAAAGGAACGTCGGAAAAACTGTTTTTT. Translating gives CASKGTSEKLFF.

The CDR3 sequence: CAIRSLGLGGDTDTQYF. The CDR3 DNA is TGTGCCATCAGATCTCTTGGGTTGGGTGGGGACACAGATACGCAGTATTTT. The genes are TRBV10-3 and TRBJ2-3; D not certain. The V and J ends lost 6 bases and 2 bases respectively, with 21 bases between them. Germline V gene lookup returns CDR1 ENHRY and CDR2 SYGVKD. The CDR3 consists of 17 residues.

The gene calls are TRBV28 and TRBJ2-7; possibly TRBD2 for D (7 bases). Germline CDR1 MDHEN, CDR2 SYDVKM. The CDR3 length is 14 residues. V lost 7 bases and J 2 bases, leaving 15 bases between the germline ends. The CDR3 bases are TGTGCCAGCAAAGAGGGGGGGGCTGCCTACGAGCAGTACTTC. The encoded protein is CASKEGGAAYEQYF.

This clone turned up a few times. This chain links TRBV27 with TRBJ2-7; 10 positions agree with TRBD1. CDR3 size: 16 residues. Germline V CDR1 and CDR2: MNHEY, SMNVEV (reference sequence). With V trimmed by 6 bases and J by 6 bases, 14 bases remained unmatched. Written as DNA, the CDR3 is TGTGCCAGCAGCTACTCGGGACAGGGGTTCAAGGCCGAGCAGTACTTC. Translation: CASSYSGQGFKAEQYF.

The chain carries TRBV7-8 and TRBJ2-3; 7 bases map to TRBD2. The germline V gene encodes CDR1 SGHVS and CDR2 FQNEAQ. The CDR3 length is 15 residues. The ends lost 4 bases at V and 0 bases at J; junction bases unmatched: 4. The CDR3 sequence: CASSSNGGSTDTQYF. CDR3 nucleotides: TGTGCCAGCAGCTCAAACGGGGGGAGCACAGATACGCAGTATTTT.

The chain uses TRBV15 and TRBJ1-1; D gene ambiguous. V was clipped by 0 bases and J by 3 bases, with 5 bases between them. Germline CDR1 and CDR2: LNHNV and YYDKDF (reference sequence). This CDR3 has 13 residues. This CDR3 reads CATSREGYTEAFF. Written as DNA, the CDR3 is TGTGCCACCAGCAGAGAGGGGTACACTGAAGCTTTCTTT.

The rearrangement uses TRBV5-1 and TRBJ2-1, with TRBD2 identical over 11 bases. The CDR3 covers 16 residues. J gave up 3 bases and V 0 bases, and 2 bases lay outside the gene matches. Germline CDR1 SGHRS, CDR2 YFSETQ. The CDR3 spells CASSLALAGGYNEQFF. The CDR3 DNA sequence: TGCGCCAGCAGCTTGGCTCTAGCGGGGGGCTACAATGAGCAGTTCTTC.

This rearrangement joins TRBV9 to TRBJ1-6, with D possibly matching TRBD1 (5 bases). CDR1 and CDR2 (germline): SGDLS, YYNGEE. The germline V and J ends were trimmed by 0 bases and 10 bases, with 11 bases remaining between them. The CDR3 sequence is 14 residues long. CDR3 nucleotides: TGTGCCAGCAGCGTAGGGCTGGGGGACTCACCCCTCCACTTT. This gives the protein CASSVGLGDSPLHF.

This rearrangement joins TRBV3-1 (or the pseudogene TRBV3-2) to TRBJ1-2; weak D call: TRBD1 (5 bases). Germline CDR1 reads LGHDT; CDR2 reads YNNKEL (reference sequence). V lost 3 bases, J lost 8 bases, and 28 bases lay in between. The CDR3 is made up of 18 amino acids. The CDR3 loop reads CASSHLSAETEARGGYTF. The CDR3 DNA reads TGTGCCAGCAGCCACCTTTCCGCGGAAACCGAAGCGAGGGGAGGCTACACCTTC.

This chain joins TRBV6-5 and TRBJ2-2; D assignment may be TRBD1 or TRBD2 (5 bases each). This CDR3 comprises 15 residues. Germline loops: CDR1 MNHEY, CDR2 SVGAGI. V lost 6 bases, J lost 4 bases, and 15 bases lay in between. The CDR3 protein is CASSRETDFTGELFF. CDR3 bases: TGTGCCAGCAGCAGGGAGACGGATTTCACCGGGGAGCTGTTTTTT.

The chain links TRBV11-3 to TRBJ2-7; perhaps TRBD2 as D (5 bases). Germline-derived CDR1 and CDR2 are SGHNT and YENEEA. This CDR3 spans 14 amino acids. Trimming removed 5 bases at V and 0 bases at J, with 11 bases between. The CDR3 nucleotides are TGTGCCAGCAGCCTATCAGCGGTCTCCTACGAGCAGTACTTC. It specifies CASSLSAVSYEQYF.